The next 2 T cell receptor beta chains were all read from a single sample in a study of blood T cell repertoires in COVID-19. Assay: immunoSEQ multiplex PCR; the TCRdb copy retains only in-frame clones and omits some. The sample records about 160,000 clones, 65% to 90% being singletons. Sequenced sample: peripheral blood. These receptors all come from a man aged 65 to 85 with acute or convalescent COVID-19.

V is TRBV5-1 and J is TRBJ2-1; perhaps TRBD2 as D (5 bases). This CDR3 is 15 amino acids long. Germline CDR1 is SGHRS and CDR2 is YFSETQ. With 4 bases removed from V and 6 bases from J, the gap between germline ends came to 17 bases. DNA for the CDR3: TGCGCCAGCAGCGTTGGTGGGGAGCGGCCCAATGAGCAGTTCTTC. Translation: CASSVGGERPNEQFF.

The chain carries TRBV28 and TRBJ2-1; 11 bases are a match to TRBD2. The CDR3 is made up of 16 amino acids. With V trimmed by 4 bases and J by 7 bases, 9 bases remained unmatched. CDR1 is MDHEN and CDR2 is SYDVKM in the germline V gene. Here the CDR3 DNA reads TGTGCCAGCAGTTCAATAGGGACTAGCGGCTGGAATGAGCAGTTCTTC. It specifies CASSSIGTSGWNEQFF.